The present T cell receptor beta chain was sequenced within a study of blood T cells in healthy people across ages. This clonotype was observed a handful of times. The CDR3 contains 14 residues. Trimming stripped 4 bases from V and 4 bases from J, with 13 bases between. The V gene's germline CDR1 is MNHEY and CDR2 SMNVEV (reference sequence). Aged roughly 6 to 95, donors were systemically healthy Caucasians from Russia. Peripheral blood from each donor was collected in a volume of 9.5 to 10 milliliters. The total RNA that was extracted per sample amounted to at least 5 micrograms. Alongside a J-beta primer mix, a sample-barcoded 5' primer served in a second PCR lasting roughly 7 to 12 cycles. TCRdb redid the calling of the 5' RACE reads with MiXCR, one entry per CDR3 protein. The sample has approximately 1.5 million distinct CDR3 sequences, 40% to 45% seen once.

This sequence originates from a woman aged 18-35 years in good health. The sequenced material came from blood. J is TRBJ1-2 and V is TRBV27; D is undetermined. CDR3 coding DNA: TGTGCCAGCAGTTCCAGTATCACGGGCTATGGCTACACCTTC. It translates to CASSSSITGYGYTF.